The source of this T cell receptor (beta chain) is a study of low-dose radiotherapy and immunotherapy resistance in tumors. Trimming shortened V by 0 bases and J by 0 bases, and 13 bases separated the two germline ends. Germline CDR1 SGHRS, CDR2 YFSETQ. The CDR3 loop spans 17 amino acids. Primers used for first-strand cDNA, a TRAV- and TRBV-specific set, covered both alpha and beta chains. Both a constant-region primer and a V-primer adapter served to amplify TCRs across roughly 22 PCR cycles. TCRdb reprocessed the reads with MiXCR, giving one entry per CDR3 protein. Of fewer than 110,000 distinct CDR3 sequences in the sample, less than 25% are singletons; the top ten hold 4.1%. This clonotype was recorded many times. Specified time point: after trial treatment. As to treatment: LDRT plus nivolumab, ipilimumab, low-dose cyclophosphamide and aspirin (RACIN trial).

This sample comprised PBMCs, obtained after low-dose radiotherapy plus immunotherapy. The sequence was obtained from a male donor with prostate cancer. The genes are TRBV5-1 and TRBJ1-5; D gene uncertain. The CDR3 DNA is TGCGCCAGCAGCTTGGCCGCGGGGTTATATAGCAATCAGCCCCAGCATTTT. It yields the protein CASSLAAGLYSNQPQHF.